These 15 T cell receptor beta chains share one sample of origin, sequenced in a study of CD4 T cells in relation to SARS-CoV-2 and coronaviruses (dated by TCRdb to about 2021). These receptors lack a known antigen. CD4+ T cells from unexposed donors were collected before the COVID-19 pandemic (2011-2018). After around ten days of culture, CD4+ T cells were isolated with the EasySep CD4+ T cell isolation kit. Libraries came from the immunoSEQ multiplex PCR assay. TCRdb holds this immuneACCESS table with in-frame rearrangements only. Some clones are missing; in checked studies, unresolved V genes explain under half, and the rest has no known cause. This sample gives around 24,000 clones in total; roughly 80% of them show up just once. Around a sixth of the sample is held by the ten biggest clonotypes. The sequenced sample was CD4+ T cells from PBMCs, cultured in vitro. These receptors were taken from a human donor in good health.

The chain couples TRBV10-3 to TRBJ2-6; possibly TRBD1 or TRBD2 for D (5 bases each). CDR3 size: 15 residues. Germline V lookup: CDR1 ENHRY, CDR2 SYGVKD. The V end was cut by 8 bases, the J end by 0 bases, with 11 bases between. The chain's CDR3 is CAIGGDSSGANVLTF. CDR3 DNA sequence: TGTGCCATCGGAGGAGACAGCTCTGGGGCCAACGTCCTGACTTTC.

The chain has TRBV21-1 and TRBJ2-7; TRBD1 is the table's D call and was not checked against the DNA. TRBV21-1 is flagged as a pseudogene. This CDR3 has 15 residues. The DNA of the CDR3 is TGTGCCAGCAGCCCTGATGGGCTTTTCTCCTACGAGCAGTACTTC. As protein: CASSPDGLFSYEQYF.

The chain couples TRBV7-2 to TRBJ1-6; weak D call: TRBD1 (5 bases). The CDR3 spans 16 residues. V lost 0 bases to trimming and J lost 10 bases, with 16 bases between them. Per germline, CDR1 SGHTA and CDR2 FQGNSA. CDR3 residues: CASSLAVGLRRSPLHF. The CDR3 DNA is TGTGCCAGCAGCTTAGCTGTGGGACTCCGGCGATCACCCCTCCACTTT.

The gene calls are TRBV5-1 and TRBJ2-7; 7 positions match TRBD1. Germline trimming cut 0 bases from V and 3 bases from J; bases unmatched to any gene: 6. The CDR3 has 15 residues. Germline-derived CDR1 and CDR2 are SGHRS and YFSETQ. Here the CDR3 reads CASSLGTGEVYEQYF. As DNA, the CDR3 is TGCGCCAGCAGCTTGGGGACAGGAGAGGTCTACGAGCAGTACTTC.

The gene calls are TRBV6-2 or TRBV6-3 and TRBJ1-2; D is unclear. The CDR3 loop spans 14 amino acids. The V gene lost 0 bases and the J gene lost 4 bases, with 9 bases spanning the gap. Germline assignment: CDR1 MNHEY and CDR2 SVGEGT. In nucleotides, the CDR3 is TGTGCCAGCAGTTACTCAGTCGAGATCTATGGCTACACCTTC. This sequence encodes CASSYSVEIYGYTF.

This clone was observed a handful of times. The chain joins TRBV29-1 to TRBJ2-5; 7 positions agree with TRBD1. The CDR3 extends over 13 amino acids. CDR1 and CDR2 (germline): SQVTM, ANQGSEA. The junction had 3 bases not matched to a gene; V was cut back by 4 bases and J by 1 base. The CDR3 region has the DNA TGCAGCGTTGCCAGACAGGGCCAAGAGACCCAGTACTTC. Translation: CSVARQGQETQYF.

This clone was detected a few times. The chain employs TRBV5-1 and TRBJ2-7; TRBD1 matches 7 bases. The V gene's germline CDR1 is SGHRS and CDR2 YFSETQ. CDR3 length: 15 residues. V lost 4 bases to trimming and J lost 7 bases; unmatched junction nucleotides: 14. CDR3 DNA: TGCGCCAGCAGCCAAATCGACAGGGAAGGCGGAGAGCAGTACTTC. It yields the protein CASSQIDREGGEQYF.

The chain couples TRBV2 to TRBJ1-3; D remains ambiguous. The CDR3 runs to 13 residues. V was trimmed by 4 bases and J by 4 bases, leaving 8 bases between them. From germline, CDR1 is SNHLY and CDR2 FYNNEI. CDR3 DNA: TGTGCCAGCAGTGCGCAGTACGGAAACACCATATATTTT. It codes for CASSAQYGNTIYF.

This rearrangement joins TRBV3-1 (or the pseudogene TRBV3-2) to TRBJ1-1, with TRBD1 matching over 7 bases. V trimming: 5 bases; J trimming: 1 base; junction bases outside the gene matches: 4. This CDR3 spans 14 amino acids. Germline assignment: CDR1 LGHDT and CDR2 YNNKEL (reference sequence). The CDR3, as DNA: TGTGCCAGCAGCTTCAGGGACAGGAACACTGAAGCTTTCTTT. It translates to CASSFRDRNTEAFF.

This clone came up once. The chain joins TRBV5-1 to TRBJ2-5, with 8 positions matching TRBD1. The CDR3 is 14 residues long. Unmatched junction bases numbered 6, after V lost 3 bases and J lost 5 bases. Germline V lookup: CDR1 SGHRS, CDR2 YFSETQ. CDR3 in amino acids: CASSSTGVGETQYF. The DNA of the CDR3 is TGCGCCAGCAGCTCGACAGGGGTCGGGGAGACCCAGTACTTC. The whole variable domain, filled in from reference TRBV5-1 and TRBJ2-5, reads KAGVTQTPRYLIKTRGQQVTLSCSPISGHRSVSWYQQTPGQGLQFLFEYFSETQRNKGNFPGRFSGRQFSNSRSEMNVSTLELGDSALYLCASSSTGVGETQYFGPGTRLLVL.

On this clone: Its ends do not fully match the called genes, so a read error is possible. The chain employs TRBV2 and TRBJ2-7; 11 nucleotides agree with TRBD2. CDR1 SNHLY and CDR2 FYNNEI come from the germline V gene. This CDR3 has 13 residues. The CDR3 here is CASSEAVTSGGAF. The CDR3 DNA reads as TGTGCCAGCAGTGAAGCCGTCACTAGCGGGGGCGCCTTC.

The chain recombines TRBV21-1 with TRBJ1-5; the table's D call, TRBD1, was not checked against the DNA. TRBV21-1 is flagged as a pseudogene. This CDR3 is built from 16 residues. This chain's CDR3 is CASSKGRGRVRQPQHF. The CDR3 DNA reads TGTGCCAGCAGCAAGGGCAGGGGGCGGGTTAGGCAGCCCCAGCATTTT.

The chain carries TRBV6-5 and TRBJ1-4, with a weak D call TRBD1 (5 bases). CDR3 length: 14 amino acids. The germline gives CDR1 MNHEY, CDR2 SVGAGI. Trimming took 8 bases from V and 8 from J, leaving 18 bases between them. The DNA for the CDR3 is TGTGCCAGCGGCCTGGGAGGGGATGGAGAAAAACTGTTTTTT. Its translation is CASGLGGDGEKLFF.

The CDR3 loop reads CASSQDEGFAGGYTF. CDR3 DNA: TGTGCCAGCAGCCAAGATGAAGGGTTCGCGGGGGGCTACACCTTC. The genes are TRBV3-1 (or the pseudogene TRBV3-2) and TRBJ1-2; D gene uncertain. Germline assignment: CDR1 LGHDT and CDR2 YNNKEL (reference sequence). V was clipped by 0 bases and J by 8 bases, with 16 bases between them. The CDR3 length is 15 residues.

J is TRBJ2-7 and V is TRBV6-5; maybe TRBD2 (7 bases). The length of the CDR3 is 15 residues. Per the germline V gene, CDR1 is MNHEY and CDR2 is SVGAGI. The V and J ends lost 2 bases and 1 base respectively, with 12 bases between them. This CDR3 reads CASSYGGDKSYEQYF. For the CDR3, the DNA is TGTGCCAGCAGTTACGGGGGGGACAAGTCCTACGAGCAGTACTTC.